Listed below are T cell receptor beta chains from one sample, sequenced in a study of identifying expanded T cells in peripheral blood. Sequenced by immunoSEQ multiplex PCR; TCRdb stores in-frame clones only, minus some. The table includes more than 80,000 clones, approximately 88% detected once. The sequenced sample consisted of blood. These receptors were taken from a person aged 18 to 70 in good health. Both conserved end residues are part of each CDR3. The D gene is left open where the match is weak. Clone size is shown for a subset of rows, as once, few, many or a class of expanded clone.

TRBD1,.,TRBV18,TRBJ1-1,14,TGTGCCAGCTCACCTGTGACAGGGCCCACTGAAGCTTTCTTT,CASSPVTGPTEAFF
.,once,TRBV2,TRBJ2-5,13,TGTGCCAGCAGGGGGCAGCGGCTAGAGACCCAGTACTTC,CASRGQRLETQYF
TRBD1,.,TRBV28,TRBJ2-1,13,TGTGCCAGCAGTGGCGGGACAGGGCGTATGCAGTTCTTC,CASSGGTGRMQFF
.,.,TRBV7-2,TRBJ1-5,15,TGTGCCAGCAGCCACCAGGGTGGAGGCAATCAGCCCCAGCATTTT,CASSHQGGGNQPQHF
TRBD1,.,TRBV11-2,TRBJ2-7,13,TGTGCCAGCAGCCCGACAGGGAACTACGAGCAGTACTTC,CASSPTGNYEQYF
.,.,TRBV5-1,TRBJ2-7,22,.,CASSLGGTSYEQYFGTSYEQYF
.,.,TRBV5-6,TRBJ1-2,15,TGTGCCAGCAGCTCCCCCCTCGGGGATAACTATGGCTACACCTTC,CASSSPLGDNYGYTF
TRBD1,.,TRBV18,TRBJ2-7,12,TGTGCCAGCTCGGTCAGGGGGCAAGAGCAGTACTTC,CASSVRGQEQYF
.,.,TRBV7-9,TRBJ2-7,14,TGTGCCAGCAGCTCAACGGGACTTACCTACGAGCAGTACTTC,CASSSTGLTYEQYF
.,.,TRBV27,TRBJ2-1,14,TGTGCCAGCAGTTTGGGTTACTCCTACAATGAGCAGTTCTTC,CASSLGYSYNEQFF
TRBD2,.,TRBV4-2,TRBJ2-3,17,TGTGCCAGCAGCCAGAGTCCCCGGACTAGCGGATTAAATACGCAGTATTTT,CASSQSPRTSGLNTQYF
.,.,TRBV5-1,TRBJ1-6,14,TGCGCCAGCAGCGAGGACAGCCCAAAGACACCCCTCCACTTT,CASSEDSPKTPLHF
.,.,TRBV4-2,TRBJ1-5,15,TGTGCCAGCAGCCAAGAAACGGTCTACAATCAGCCCCAGCATTTT,CASSQETVYNQPQHF
.,.,TRBV5-1,TRBJ2-1,13,TGCGCCAGCAGAAAACTGGGGGGCAATGAGCAGTTCTTC,CASRKLGGNEQFF
.,.,TRBV2,TRBJ2-7,14,TGTGCCAGCATGGAGGGGGTTTGGCCGTACGAGCAGTACTTC,CASMEGVWPYEQYF
.,.,TRBV11-2,TRBJ1-5,13,TGTGCCAGCAGCTTAGATGCTTCGAGGCCCCAGCATTTT,CASSLDASRPQHF
TRBD2,.,TRBV18,TRBJ2-2,16,TGTGCCAGCTCACCCCTGACTAGCGGGAACACCGGGGAGCTGTTTTTT,CASSPLTSGNTGELFF
.,once,TRBV5-1,TRBJ1-1,15,TGCGCCAGCAGCTCCGTGGGTTCTGCTATGGTTGAAGCTTTCTTT,CASSSVGSAMVEAFF
.,.,TRBV10-3,TRBJ2-6,15,TGTGCCATAACCCCGGGGAGGTCTGGGGCCAACGTCCTGACTTTC,CAITPGRSGANVLTF
TRBD1,.,TRBV9,TRBJ1-3,17,TGTGCCAGCAGCGACCCCGGGACAGGGGGCTTCGGGAACACCATATATTTT,CASSDPGTGGFGNTIYF
TRBD2,.,TRBV5-1,TRBJ2-2,17,TGCGCCAGCAGCTTGGAGCCTAGCGGGATGGGTACCGGGGAGCTGTTTTTT,CASSLEPSGMGTGELFF